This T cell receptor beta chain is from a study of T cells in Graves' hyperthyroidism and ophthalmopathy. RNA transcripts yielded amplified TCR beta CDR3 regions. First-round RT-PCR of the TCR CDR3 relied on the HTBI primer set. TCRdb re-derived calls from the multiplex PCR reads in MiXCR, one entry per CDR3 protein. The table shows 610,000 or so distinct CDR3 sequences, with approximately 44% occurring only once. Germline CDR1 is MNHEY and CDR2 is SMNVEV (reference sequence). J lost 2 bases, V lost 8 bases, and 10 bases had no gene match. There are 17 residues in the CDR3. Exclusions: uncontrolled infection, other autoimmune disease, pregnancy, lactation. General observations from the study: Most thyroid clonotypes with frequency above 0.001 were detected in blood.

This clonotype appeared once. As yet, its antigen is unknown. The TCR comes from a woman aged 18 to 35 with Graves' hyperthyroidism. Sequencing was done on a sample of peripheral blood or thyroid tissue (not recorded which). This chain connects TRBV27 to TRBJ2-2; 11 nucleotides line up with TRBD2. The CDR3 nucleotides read TGTGCCAGCGTCCCGACTAGCGGGGCTCGAAACACCGGGGAGCTGTTTTTT. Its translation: CASVPTSGARNTGELFF.